One sample yielded the 4 T cell receptor beta chains listed below, sequenced in a study of blood T cell repertoires in COVID-19. Assay used: immunoSEQ multiplex PCR; TCRdb lists only in-frame clones, some missing. The top ten clones hold around 1.4% of a sample with some 150,000 clones, approximately 88% of them seen once. Sequenced material: peripheral blood. The receptor source for this set is a woman aged 50 to 65 with acute or convalescent COVID-19.

V gene TRBV12-3 or TRBV12-4 combines with J gene TRBJ1-2; D may be TRBD1 (5 bases). V gave up 3 bases and J gave up 6 bases, with 8 bases separating them. CDR3 length: 12 residues. This CDR3 reads CASSLVGHGYTF. The CDR3 region has the DNA TGTGCCAGCAGTTTGGTGGGGCATGGCTACACCTTC.

A note on this clone: The junction does not match germline at one end; this may be a read error. V usage is TRBV6-2 or TRBV6-3 and J usage is TRBJ2-7; TRBD2 matches at 14 bases. Germline V gene data show CDR1 as MNHEY and CDR2 as SVGEGT. The CDR3 sequence is 14 residues long. The CDR3 coding sequence is TGTGCCAGCAGTTCTCCGGGACTAGCGGGAGCTTTGAACTTC. Encoded protein: CASSSPGLAGALNF.

V is TRBV11-2 and J is TRBJ1-1; no firm D call. Between the trimmed V and J ends, which lost 5 bases and 6 bases, there was a span of 10 bases. CDR3 length: 12 residues. Per germline, CDR1 SGHAT and CDR2 FQNNGV. The CDR3 DNA sequence: TGTGCCAGCAGCCCCGGTGTGGCTGAAGCTTTCTTT. Its protein product is CASSPGVAEAFF.

V gene TRBV7-2 combines with J gene TRBJ1-1, with TRBD1 matching 7 bases. CDR1 is SGHTA, CDR2 FQGNSA, per germline. V was clipped by 6 bases and J by 4 bases; unmatched bases: 8. The CDR3 is made up of 14 amino acids. DNA for the CDR3: TGTGCCAGCAGTCCAGGGGGGTGGAGCACTGAAGCTTTCTTT. Its translation: CASSPGGWSTEAFF.